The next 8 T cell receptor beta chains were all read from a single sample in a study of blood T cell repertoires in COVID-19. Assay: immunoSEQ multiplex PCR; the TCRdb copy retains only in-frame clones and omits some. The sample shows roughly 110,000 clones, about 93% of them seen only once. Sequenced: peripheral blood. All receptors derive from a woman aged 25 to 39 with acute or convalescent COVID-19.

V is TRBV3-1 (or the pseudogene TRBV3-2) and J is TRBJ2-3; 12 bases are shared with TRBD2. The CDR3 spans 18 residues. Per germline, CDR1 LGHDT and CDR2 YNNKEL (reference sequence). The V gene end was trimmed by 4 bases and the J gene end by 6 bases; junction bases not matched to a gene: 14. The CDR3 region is CASSPLLLAGGPGDTQYF. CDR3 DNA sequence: TGTGCCAGCAGCCCCCTCCTCCTAGCGGGGGGGCCAGGGGATACGCAGTATTTT.

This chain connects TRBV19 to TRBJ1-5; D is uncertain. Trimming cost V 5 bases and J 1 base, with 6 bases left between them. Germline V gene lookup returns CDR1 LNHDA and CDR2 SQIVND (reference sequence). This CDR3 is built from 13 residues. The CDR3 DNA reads TGTGCCAGTAGTCAAATGAGCAATCAGCCCCAGCATTTT. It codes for CASSQMSNQPQHF.

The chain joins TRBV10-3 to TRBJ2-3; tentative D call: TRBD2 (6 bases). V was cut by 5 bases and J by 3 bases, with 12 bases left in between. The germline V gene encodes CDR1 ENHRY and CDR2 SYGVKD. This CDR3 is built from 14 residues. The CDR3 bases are TGTGCCATCAGTCGGGGACTCGTAACAGATACGCAGTATTTT. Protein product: CAISRGLVTDTQYF.

The CDR3 protein is CASSIVPGTMYNEQFF. DNA for the CDR3: TGTGCCAGTAGTATAGTTCCAGGGACAATGTACAATGAGCAGTTCTTC. This rearrangement joins TRBV19 to TRBJ2-1, with D perhaps TRBD1 (6 bases). The V end lost 1 base, the J end lost 4 bases, and 14 bases lay between the germline ends. CDR3 size: 16 residues. Germline V gene sequence: CDR1 LNHDA, CDR2 SQIVND (reference sequence).

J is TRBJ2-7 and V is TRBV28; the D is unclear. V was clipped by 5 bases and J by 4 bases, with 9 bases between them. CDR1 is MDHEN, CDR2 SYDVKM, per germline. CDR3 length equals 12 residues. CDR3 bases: TGTGCCAGCAGTCCTAATCCATACGAGCAGTACTTC. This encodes CASSPNPYEQYF. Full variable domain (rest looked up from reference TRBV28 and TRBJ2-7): DVKVTQSSRYLVKRTGEKVFLECVQDMDHENMFWYRQDPGLGLRLIYFSYDVKMKEKGDIPEGYSVSREKKERFSLILESASTNQTSMYLCASSPNPYEQYFGPGTRLTVT.

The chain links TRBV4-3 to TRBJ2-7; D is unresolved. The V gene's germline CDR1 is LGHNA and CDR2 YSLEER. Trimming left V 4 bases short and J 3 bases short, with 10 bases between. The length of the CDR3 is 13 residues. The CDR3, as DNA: TGCGCCAGCAGCCCCCGCCCCGGCTACGAGCAGTACTTC. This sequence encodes CASSPRPGYEQYF.

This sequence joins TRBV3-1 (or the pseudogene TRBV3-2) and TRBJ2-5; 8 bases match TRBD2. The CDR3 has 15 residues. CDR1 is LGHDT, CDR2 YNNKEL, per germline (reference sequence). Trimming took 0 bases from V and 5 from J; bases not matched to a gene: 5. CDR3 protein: CASSQDQRESETQYF. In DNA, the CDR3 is TGTGCCAGCAGCCAAGACCAGCGGGAGTCCGAGACCCAGTACTTC.

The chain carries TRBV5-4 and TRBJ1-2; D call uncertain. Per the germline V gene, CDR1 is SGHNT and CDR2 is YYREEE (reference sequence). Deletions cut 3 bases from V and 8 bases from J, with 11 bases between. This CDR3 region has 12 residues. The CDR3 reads CASSWREGGYTF. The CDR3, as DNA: TGTGCCAGCAGCTGGCGGGAAGGCGGCTACACCTTC.